This T cell receptor (beta chain) was observed in a study of blood T cell repertoires in COVID-19. Study-level information: The United States, Italy and Spain supplied acute and convalescent COVID-19 samples. T cells, B-cell-depleted T cells, or PBMCs supplied cDNA or gDNA.

Per the authors' pipeline: Amplifying reference gene primers gave estimates of nucleated cell counts. Sequenced by immunoSEQ multiplex PCR; TCRdb stores in-frame clones only, minus some. V, J and clone size derive from that table, while D and trimming were established from the DNA sequence. The sample lists a few hundred thousand clones; about 82% were seen once. Trimming pared 2 bases from V and 3 bases from J, leaving 4 bases between. The CDR3 is 11 residues long. CDR1 is DFQATT and CDR2 is SNEGSKA in the germline V gene (reference sequence). Sequencing input: peripheral blood. The sequence derives from a woman aged 50 to 60 with acute or convalescent COVID-19. This chain joins TRBV20-1 and TRBJ1-1; D remains unclear. The DNA for the CDR3 is TGCAGTGCTAGAATCTACACTGAAGCTTTCTTT. Its protein product is CSARIYTEAFF.